This T cell receptor (beta chain) is drawn from a study of vaccination and CD4 T cells after COVID-19. Sequence data for DNA of cultured CD4+ T cells were generated by the Oncomine TCR Beta short-read assay. In TCRdb, the PCR reads were re-called with MiXCR into one record per CDR3 protein. This sample has some 8,600 distinct CDR3 sequences, with about 73% found just once. With regard to this clonotype: No antigen is known for it.

The V gene's germline CDR1 is SGHNT and CDR2 YENEEA. The germline V and J ends were trimmed by 5 bases and 1 base, with 11 bases remaining between them. The CDR3 is 15 amino acids. Treatment noted: approximately 9-day PBMC culture with coronavirus spike peptide pools or control peptides (ViraFEST assay). This receptor was taken from a human donor who had recovered from COVID-19. Sequenced: CD4+ T cells from blood, cultured in vitro. This chain connects TRBV11-3 to TRBJ2-2, with no clear D. CDR3 amino acids: CASSLFAWNTGELFF. The CDR3 coding sequence is TGTGCCAGCAGCCTGTTTGCGTGGAACACCGGGGAGCTGTTTTTT.